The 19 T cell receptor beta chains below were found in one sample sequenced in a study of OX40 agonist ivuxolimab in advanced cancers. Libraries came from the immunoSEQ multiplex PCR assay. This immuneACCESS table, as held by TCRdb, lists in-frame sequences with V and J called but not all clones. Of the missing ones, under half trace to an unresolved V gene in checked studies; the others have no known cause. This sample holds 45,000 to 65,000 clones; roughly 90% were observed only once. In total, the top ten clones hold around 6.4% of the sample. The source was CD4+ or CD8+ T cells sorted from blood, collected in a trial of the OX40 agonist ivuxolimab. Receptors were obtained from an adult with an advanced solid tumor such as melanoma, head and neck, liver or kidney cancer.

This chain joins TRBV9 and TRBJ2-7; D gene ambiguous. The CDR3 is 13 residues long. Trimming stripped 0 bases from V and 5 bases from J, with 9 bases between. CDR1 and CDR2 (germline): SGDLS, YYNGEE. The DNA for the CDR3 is TGTGCCAGCAGCGTAGGGCAGTCCAACGAGCAGTACTTC. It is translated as CASSVGQSNEQYF.

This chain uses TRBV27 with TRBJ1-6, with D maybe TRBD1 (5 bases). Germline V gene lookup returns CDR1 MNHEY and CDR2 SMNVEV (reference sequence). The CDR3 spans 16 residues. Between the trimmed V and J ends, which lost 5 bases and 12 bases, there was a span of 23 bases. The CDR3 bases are TGTGCCAGCAGTCCGTGGACTAGAGGGGAGGATAGACCCCTCCACTTT. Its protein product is CASSPWTRGEDRPLHF.

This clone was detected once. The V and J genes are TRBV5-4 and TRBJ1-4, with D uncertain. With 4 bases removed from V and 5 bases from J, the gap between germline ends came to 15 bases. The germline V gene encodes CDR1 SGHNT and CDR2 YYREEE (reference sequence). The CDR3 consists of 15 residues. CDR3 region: CASSRGAEGNEKLFF. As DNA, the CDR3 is TGTGCCAGCAGCCGGGGTGCAGAGGGCAATGAAAAACTGTTTTTT.

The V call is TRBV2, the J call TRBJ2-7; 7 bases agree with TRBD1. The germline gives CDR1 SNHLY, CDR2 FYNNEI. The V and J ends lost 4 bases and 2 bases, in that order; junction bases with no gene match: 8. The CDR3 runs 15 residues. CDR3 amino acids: CASSVAGGITYEQYF. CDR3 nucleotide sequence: TGTGCCAGCAGTGTGGCAGGGGGTATCACCTACGAGCAGTACTTC.

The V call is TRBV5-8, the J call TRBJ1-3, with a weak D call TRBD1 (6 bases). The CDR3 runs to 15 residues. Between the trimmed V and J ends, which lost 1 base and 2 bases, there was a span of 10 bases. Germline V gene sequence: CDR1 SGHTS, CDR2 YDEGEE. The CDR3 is CASSLKQGAGNTIYF. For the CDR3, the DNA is TGTGCCAGCAGCTTGAAACAGGGTGCTGGAAACACCATATATTTT.

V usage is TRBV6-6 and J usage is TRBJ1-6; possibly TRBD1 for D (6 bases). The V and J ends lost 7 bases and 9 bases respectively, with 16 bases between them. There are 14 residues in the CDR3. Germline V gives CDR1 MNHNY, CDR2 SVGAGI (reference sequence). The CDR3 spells CASNLQGSSSPLHF. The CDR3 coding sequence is TGTGCCAGCAACCTACAGGGATCATCTTCACCCCTCCACTTT.

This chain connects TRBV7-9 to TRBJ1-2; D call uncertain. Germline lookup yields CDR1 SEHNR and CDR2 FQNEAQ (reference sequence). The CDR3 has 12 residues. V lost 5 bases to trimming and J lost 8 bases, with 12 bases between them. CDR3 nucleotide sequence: TGTGCCAGCAGCCTCGGGCCCGGGGGCTACACCTTC. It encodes CASSLGPGGYTF.

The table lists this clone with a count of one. DNA for the CDR3: TGTGCCAGCAGAAAGGGACAGGGGAGGAACTATGGCTACACCTTC. Its protein is CASRKGQGRNYGYTF. The V gene is TRBV6-5, the J gene TRBJ1-2; 10 bases align to TRBD1. Per the germline V gene, CDR1 is MNHEY and CDR2 is SVGAGI. Losses at the gene ends were 6 bases for V and 2 bases for J; bases not matched to a gene: 6. The CDR3 covers 15 residues.

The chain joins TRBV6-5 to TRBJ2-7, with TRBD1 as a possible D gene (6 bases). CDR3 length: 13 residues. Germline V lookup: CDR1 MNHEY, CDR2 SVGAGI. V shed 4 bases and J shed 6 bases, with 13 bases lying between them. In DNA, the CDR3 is TGTGCCAGCAGTTTTACAGGGACGGGCGAGCAGTACTTC. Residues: CASSFTGTGEQYF.

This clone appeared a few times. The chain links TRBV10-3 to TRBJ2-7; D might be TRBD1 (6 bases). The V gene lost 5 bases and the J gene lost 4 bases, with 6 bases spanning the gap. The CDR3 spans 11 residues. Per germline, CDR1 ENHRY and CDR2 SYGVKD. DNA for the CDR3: TGTGCCATCAGTCAGGGGTACGAGCAGTACTTC. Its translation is CAISQGYEQYF.

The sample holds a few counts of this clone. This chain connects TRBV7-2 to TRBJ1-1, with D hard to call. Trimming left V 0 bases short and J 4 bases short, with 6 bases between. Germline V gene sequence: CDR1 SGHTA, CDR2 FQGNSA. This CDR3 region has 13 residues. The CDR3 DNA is TGTGCCAGCAGCTTAGCCCGGGTCACTGAAGCTTTCTTT. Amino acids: CASSLARVTEAFF.

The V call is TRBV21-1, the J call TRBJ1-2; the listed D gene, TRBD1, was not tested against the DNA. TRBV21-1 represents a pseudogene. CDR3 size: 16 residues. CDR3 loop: CASSKMGQGADHGYTF. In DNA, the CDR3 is TGTGCCAGCAGCAAAATGGGACAGGGGGCGGATCATGGCTACACCTTC.

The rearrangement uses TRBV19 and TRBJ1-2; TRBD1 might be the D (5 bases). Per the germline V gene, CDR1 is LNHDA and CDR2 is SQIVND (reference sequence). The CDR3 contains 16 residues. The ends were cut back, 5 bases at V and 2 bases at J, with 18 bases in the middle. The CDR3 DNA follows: TGTGCCAGTAGTGAAGGTTCAGGGCCCCCGAACTATGGCTACACCTTC. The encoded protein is CASSEGSGPPNYGYTF.

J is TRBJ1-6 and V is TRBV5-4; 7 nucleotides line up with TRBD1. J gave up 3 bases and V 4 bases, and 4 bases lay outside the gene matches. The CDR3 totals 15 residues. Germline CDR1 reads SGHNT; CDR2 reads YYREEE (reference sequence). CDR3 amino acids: CASSLRDSYNSPLHF. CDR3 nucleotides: TGTGCCAGCAGCCTCCGGGACAGCTATAATTCACCCCTCCACTTT. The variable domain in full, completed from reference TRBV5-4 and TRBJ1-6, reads ETGVTQSPTHLIKTRGQQVTLRCSSQSGHNTVSWYQQALGQGPQFIFQYYREEENGRGNFPPRFSGLQFPNYSSELNVNALELDDSALYLCASSLRDSYNSPLHFGNGTRLTVT.

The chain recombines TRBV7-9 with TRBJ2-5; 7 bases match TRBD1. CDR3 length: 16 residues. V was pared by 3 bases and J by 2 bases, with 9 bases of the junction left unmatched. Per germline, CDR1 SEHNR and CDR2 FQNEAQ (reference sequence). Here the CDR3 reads CASSFRGGRGQETQYF. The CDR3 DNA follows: TGTGCCAGCAGCTTCCGAGGGGGCCGTGGGCAAGAGACCCAGTACTTC.

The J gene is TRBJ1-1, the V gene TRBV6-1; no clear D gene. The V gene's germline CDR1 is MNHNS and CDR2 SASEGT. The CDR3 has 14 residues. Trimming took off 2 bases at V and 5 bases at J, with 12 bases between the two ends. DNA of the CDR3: TGTGCCAGCAGTGAACTTTCGGGGTGGACTGAAGCTTTCTTT. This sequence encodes CASSELSGWTEAFF.

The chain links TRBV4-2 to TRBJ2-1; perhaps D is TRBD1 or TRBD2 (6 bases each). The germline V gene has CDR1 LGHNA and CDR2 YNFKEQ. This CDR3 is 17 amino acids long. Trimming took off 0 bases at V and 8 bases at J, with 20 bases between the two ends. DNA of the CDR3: TGTGCCAGCAGCCAAGACCCGTTAGGGGGGATGCACCATGAGCAGTTCTTC. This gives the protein CASSQDPLGGMHHEQFF.

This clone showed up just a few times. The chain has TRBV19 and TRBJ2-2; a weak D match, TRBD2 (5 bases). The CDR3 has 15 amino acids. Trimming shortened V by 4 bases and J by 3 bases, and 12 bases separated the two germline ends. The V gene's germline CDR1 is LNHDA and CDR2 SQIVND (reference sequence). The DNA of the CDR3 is TGTGCCAGTAGTAAACAGCGGACGGACACCGGGGAGCTGTTTTTT. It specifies CASSKQRTDTGELFF.

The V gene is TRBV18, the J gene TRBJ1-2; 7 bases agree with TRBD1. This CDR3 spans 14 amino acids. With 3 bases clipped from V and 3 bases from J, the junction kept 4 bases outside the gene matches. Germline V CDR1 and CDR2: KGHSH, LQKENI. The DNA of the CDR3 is TGTGCCAGCTCACCTAGTGGACAGGACTATGGCTACACCTTC. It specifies CASSPSGQDYGYTF.